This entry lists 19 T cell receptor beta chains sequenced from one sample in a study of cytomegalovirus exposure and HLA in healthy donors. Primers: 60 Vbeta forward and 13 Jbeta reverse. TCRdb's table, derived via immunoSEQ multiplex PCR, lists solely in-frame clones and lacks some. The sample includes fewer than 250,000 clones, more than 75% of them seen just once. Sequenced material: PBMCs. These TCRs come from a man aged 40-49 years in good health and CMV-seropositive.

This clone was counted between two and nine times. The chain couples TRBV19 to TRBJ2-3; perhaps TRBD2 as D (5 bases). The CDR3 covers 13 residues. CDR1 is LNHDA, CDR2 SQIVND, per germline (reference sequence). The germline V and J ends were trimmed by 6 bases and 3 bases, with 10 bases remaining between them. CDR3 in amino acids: CASSAGMTDTQYF. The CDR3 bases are TGTGCCAGTAGCGCCGGGATGACAGATACGCAGTATTTT.

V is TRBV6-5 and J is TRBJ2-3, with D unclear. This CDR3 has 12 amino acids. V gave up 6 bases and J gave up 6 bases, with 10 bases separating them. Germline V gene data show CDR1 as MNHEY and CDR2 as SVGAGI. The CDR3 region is CASSFNGDTQYF. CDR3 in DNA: TGTGCCAGCAGCTTTAACGGGGATACGCAGTATTTT.

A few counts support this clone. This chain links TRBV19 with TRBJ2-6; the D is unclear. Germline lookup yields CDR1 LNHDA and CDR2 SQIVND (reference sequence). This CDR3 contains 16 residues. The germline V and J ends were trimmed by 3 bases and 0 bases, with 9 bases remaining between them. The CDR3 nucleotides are TGTGCCAGTAGTATTGAGTCTGGCTCTGGGGCCAACGTCCTGACTTTC. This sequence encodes CASSIESGSGANVLTF.

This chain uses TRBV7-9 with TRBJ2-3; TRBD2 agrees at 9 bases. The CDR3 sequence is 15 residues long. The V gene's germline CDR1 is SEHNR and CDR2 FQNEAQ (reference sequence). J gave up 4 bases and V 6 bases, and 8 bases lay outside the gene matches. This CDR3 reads CASSLSGSGADTQYF. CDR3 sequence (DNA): TGTGCCAGCAGTCTTAGCGGGAGTGGTGCAGATACGCAGTATTTT.

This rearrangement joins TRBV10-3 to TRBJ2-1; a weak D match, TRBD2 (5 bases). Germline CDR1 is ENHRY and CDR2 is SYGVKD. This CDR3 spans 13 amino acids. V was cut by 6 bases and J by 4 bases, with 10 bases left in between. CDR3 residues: CAISTTIYNEQFF. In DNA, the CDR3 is TGTGCCATCAGCACGACTATATACAATGAGCAGTTCTTC.

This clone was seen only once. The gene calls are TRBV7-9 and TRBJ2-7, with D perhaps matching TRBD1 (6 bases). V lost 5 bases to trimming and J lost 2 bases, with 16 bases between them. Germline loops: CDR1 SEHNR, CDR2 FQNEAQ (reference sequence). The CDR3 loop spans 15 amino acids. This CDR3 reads CASSEQGPITYEQYF. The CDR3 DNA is TGTGCCAGCAGCGAACAGGGCCCGATTACCTACGAGCAGTACTTC.

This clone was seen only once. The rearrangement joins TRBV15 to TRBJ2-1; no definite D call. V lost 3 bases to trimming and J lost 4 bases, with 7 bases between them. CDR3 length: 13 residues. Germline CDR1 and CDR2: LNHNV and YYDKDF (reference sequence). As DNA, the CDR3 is TGTGCCACCAGCAGGAGCGAGTACAATGAGCAGTTCTTC. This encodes CATSRSEYNEQFF.

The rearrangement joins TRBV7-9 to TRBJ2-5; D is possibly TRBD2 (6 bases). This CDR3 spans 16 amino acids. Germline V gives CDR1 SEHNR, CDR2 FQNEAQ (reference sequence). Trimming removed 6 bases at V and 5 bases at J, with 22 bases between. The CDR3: CASRGSRSLSGETQYF. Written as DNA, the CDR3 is TGTGCCAGCAGAGGGTCTCGTTCCCTAAGCGGGGAGACCCAGTACTTC.

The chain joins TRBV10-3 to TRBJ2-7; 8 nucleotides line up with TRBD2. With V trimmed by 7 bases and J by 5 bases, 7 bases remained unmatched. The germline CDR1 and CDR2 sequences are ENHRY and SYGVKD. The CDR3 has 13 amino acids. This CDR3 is CAIIDSGNHEQYF. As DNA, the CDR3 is TGTGCCATCATTGATAGCGGGAACCACGAGCAGTACTTC.

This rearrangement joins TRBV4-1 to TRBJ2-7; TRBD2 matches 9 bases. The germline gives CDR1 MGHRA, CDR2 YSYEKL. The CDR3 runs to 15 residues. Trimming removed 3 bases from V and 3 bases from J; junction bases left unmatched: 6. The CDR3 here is CASSQTSGRDYEQYF. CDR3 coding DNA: TGCGCCAGCAGCCAGACTAGCGGCAGGGACTACGAGCAGTACTTC.

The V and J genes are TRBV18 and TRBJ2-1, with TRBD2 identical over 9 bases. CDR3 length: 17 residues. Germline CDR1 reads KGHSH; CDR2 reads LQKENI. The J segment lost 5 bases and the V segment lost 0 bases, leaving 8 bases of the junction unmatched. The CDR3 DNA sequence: TGTGCCAGCTCACCACCTGGGATAGCGGGAGCTAACAATGAGCAGTTCTTC. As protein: CASSPPGIAGANNEQFF.

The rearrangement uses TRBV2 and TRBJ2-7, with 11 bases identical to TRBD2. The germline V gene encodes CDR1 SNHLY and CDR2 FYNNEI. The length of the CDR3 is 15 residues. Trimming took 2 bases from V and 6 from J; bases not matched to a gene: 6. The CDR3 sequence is CASSETLAGGAEQYF. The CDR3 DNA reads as TGTGCCAGCAGTGAAACGCTAGCGGGAGGTGCCGAGCAGTACTTC.

CDR3 sequence reads: CASSLGQGLDEQYF. CDR3 DNA: TGCGCCAGCAGCTTGGGACAGGGGCTCGACGAGCAGTACTTC. The chain links TRBV5-1 to TRBJ2-7, with TRBD1 matching over 8 bases. The ends lost 0 bases at V and 5 bases at J; junction bases unmatched: 4. This CDR3 contains 14 residues. CDR1 is SGHRS and CDR2 is YFSETQ in the germline V gene.

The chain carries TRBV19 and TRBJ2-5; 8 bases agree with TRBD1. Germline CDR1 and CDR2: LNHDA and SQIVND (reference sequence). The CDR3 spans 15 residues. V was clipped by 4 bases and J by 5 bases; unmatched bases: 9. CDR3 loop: CASSTGQVTSETQYF. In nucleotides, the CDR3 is TGTGCCAGTAGTACGGGACAGGTTACTAGTGAGACCCAGTACTTC.

The CDR3 DNA follows: TGTGCCATCAGTGATGGTAGCCCCTACGAGCAGTACTTC. This encodes CAISDGSPYEQYF. The gene calls are TRBV10-3 and TRBJ2-7; D is uncertain. V was trimmed by 3 bases and J by 2 bases, leaving 8 bases between them. This CDR3 region has 13 residues. Germline V gives CDR1 ENHRY, CDR2 SYGVKD.

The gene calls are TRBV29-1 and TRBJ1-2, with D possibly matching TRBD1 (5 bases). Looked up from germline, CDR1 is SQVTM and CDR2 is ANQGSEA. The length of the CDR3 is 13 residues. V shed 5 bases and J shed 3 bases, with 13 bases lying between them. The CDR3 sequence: CSVPDSRHYGYTF. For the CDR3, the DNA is TGCAGCGTTCCCGACAGCAGACACTATGGCTACACCTTC.

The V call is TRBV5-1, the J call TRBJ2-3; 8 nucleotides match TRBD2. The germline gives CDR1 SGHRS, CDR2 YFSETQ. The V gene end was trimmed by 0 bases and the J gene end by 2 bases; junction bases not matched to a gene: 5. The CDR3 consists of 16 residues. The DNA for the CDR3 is TGCGCCAGCAGCTTGGACGGGAGGGCCTCCACAGATACGCAGTATTTT. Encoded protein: CASSLDGRASTDTQYF.

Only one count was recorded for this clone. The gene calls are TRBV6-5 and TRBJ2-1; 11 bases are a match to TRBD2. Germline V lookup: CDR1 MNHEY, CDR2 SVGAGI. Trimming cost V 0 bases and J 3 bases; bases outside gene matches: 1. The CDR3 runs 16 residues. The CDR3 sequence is CASSYSGLAVYNEQFF. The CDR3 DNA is TGTGCCAGCAGTTACTCGGGACTAGCGGTCTACAATGAGCAGTTCTTC.

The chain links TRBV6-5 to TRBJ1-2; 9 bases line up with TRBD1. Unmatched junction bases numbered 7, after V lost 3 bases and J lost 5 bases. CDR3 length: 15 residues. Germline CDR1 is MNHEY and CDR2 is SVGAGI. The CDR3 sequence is CASSYKQGARYGYTF. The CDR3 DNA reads TGTGCCAGCAGTTATAAACAGGGGGCAAGGTATGGCTACACCTTC.